This is a list of T cell receptor beta chains from one sample in a study of CD8 T cell repertoires and HIV-1 epitope variants. For these TCRs, the target antigens are not known. Only in-frame clones appear in the TCRdb table, and some are missing; sequencing was by immunoSEQ multiplex PCR. The sample carries thousands of clones, approximately 60% recorded once. The sequencing sample was made of cultured CD8+ T cells derived from PBMCs. Source of these receptors: a male donor with HIV. The CDR3 runs from the conserved cysteine through the conserved F or W. D genes are given only for firm matches. Part of the rows lack a size; the others show once, few, many or a class for expanded clones.

NA | 14 | TRBJ1-2 | few | TRBV28 | CASSLLEGDYGYTF | TGTGCCAGCAGTTTATTGGAGGGAGACTATGGCTACACCTTC
NA | 14 | TRBJ1-1 | NA | TRBV28 | CAISPWDPKTEAFF | TGTGCCATCAGCCCCTGGGATCCCAAAACTGAAGCTTTCTTT
NA | 14 | TRBJ2-2 | NA | TRBV15 | CATSRDMTAGELFF | TGTGCCACCAGCAGAGATATGACAGCCGGGGAGCTGTTTTTT
TRBD2 | 15 | TRBJ2-7 | NA | TRBV28 | CASTEGLAGTYEQYF | TGTGCCAGCACCGAAGGACTAGCGGGTACCTACGAGCAGTACTTC
NA | 13 | TRBJ2-1 | NA | TRBV6-6 | CASSYPLENEQFF | TGTGCCAGCAGTTATCCACTCGAAAATGAGCAGTTCTTC
NA | 16 | TRBJ1-6 | NA | TRBV19 | CASSKVRASYNSPLHF | TGTGCCAGTAGTAAGGTCCGGGCGTCCTATAATTCACCCCTCCACTTT
NA | 11 | TRBJ1-1 | NA | TRBV7-3 | CASSSGSEAFF | TGTGCCAGCAGCTCCGGGTCTGAAGCTTTCTTT
NA | 14 | TRBJ1-1 | NA | TRBV28 | CASSLAGGSTEAFF | TGTGCCAGCAGTTTAGCAGGTGGGAGCACTGAAGCTTTCTTT
NA | 12 | TRBJ2-1 | NA | TRBV28 | CASSLSENEQFF | TGTGCCAGCAGTTTATCAGAAAATGAGCAGTTCTTC
NA | 15 | TRBJ2-2 | NA | TRBV19 | CASSPEKWGAGELFF | TGTGCCAGTAGCCCCGAAAAGTGGGGGGCCGGGGAGCTGTTTTTT
NA | 16 | TRBJ2-1 | once | TRBV5-4 | CASSLISRDPNNEQFF | TGTGCCAGCAGCTTGATCTCGAGGGACCCTAACAATGAGCAGTTCTTC
NA | 16 | TRBJ1-1 | NA | TRBV4-3 | CASSQDDEHLNTEAFF | TGCGCCAGCAGCCAAGATGATGAACACCTGAACACTGAAGCTTTCTTT
NA | 16 | TRBJ2-7 | NA | TRBV5-6 | CASSLDVAGETDEQYF | TGTGCCAGCAGCTTGGATGTGGCAGGAGAAACAGACGAGCAGTACTTC
TRBD2 | 16 | TRBJ2-1 | NA | TRBV7-6 | CASSLGTSGSYNEQFF | TGTGCCAGCAGCTTAGGGACTAGCGGCTCCTACAATGAGCAGTTCTTC
NA | 14 | TRBJ2-1 | few | TRBV6-6 | CASSSGTTYNEQFF | TGTGCCAGCAGTTCAGGGACGACCTACAATGAGCAGTTCTTC
NA | 14 | TRBJ2-7 | NA | TRBV5-6 | CASSLTGSAYEQYF | TGTGCCAGCAGCCTGACAGGTTCCGCCTACGAGCAGTACTTC
NA | 14 | TRBJ1-1 | NA | TRBV2 | CASRPDSMNTEAFF | TGTGCCAGCAGACCTGACAGTATGAACACTGAAGCTTTCTTT
NA | 15 | TRBJ2-7 | NA | TRBV5-8 | CASSSQSPSSYEQYF | TGTGCCAGCAGTTCACAGAGCCCCAGCTCCTACGAGCAGTACTTC
TRBD1 | 13 | TRBJ2-5 | NA | TRBV30 | CAWQDRGGETQYF | TGTGCCTGGCAGGACAGGGGCGGGGAGACCCAGTACTTC
NA | 16 | TRBJ2-7 | NA | TRBV4-3 | CASSQINWEGVNEQYF | TGCGCCAGCAGCCAAATCAATTGGGAGGGGGTTAACGAGCAGTACTTC
NA | 17 | TRBJ1-2 | NA | TRBV6-4 | CASSDSRQGGPIEGYTF | TGTGCCAGCAGTGACTCGAGGCAAGGAGGGCCTATAGAGGGCTACACCTTC
TRBD1 | 12 | TRBJ1-4 | NA | TRBV30 | CAWGQGGEKLFF | TGTGCCTGGGGACAGGGTGGTGAAAAACTGTTTTTT
NA | 13 | TRBJ2-2 | NA | TRBV6-1 | CASSSDSTGELFF | TGTGCCAGCAGCTCGGACAGCACCGGGGAGCTGTTTTTT
TRBD1 | 14 | TRBJ2-1 | NA | TRBV13 | CASSAWTGGIEQFF | TGTGCCAGCAGCGCCTGGACAGGGGGCATTGAGCAGTTCTTC
NA | 15 | TRBJ1-5 | once | TRBV6-6 | CASSSPRGSNQPQHF | TGTGCCAGCAGTTCCCCTCGGGGTAGCAATCAGCCCCAGCATTTT
NA | 12 | TRBJ2-6 | NA | TRBV6-5 | CASSPSGNVLTF | TGTGCCAGCAGCCCCTCGGGCAACGTCCTGACTTTC
NA | 15 | TRBJ2-7 | few | TRBV7-9 | CASSLVGARSYEQYF | TGTGCCAGCAGCTTAGTAGGGGCCCGCTCCTACGAGCAGTACTTC
TRBD2 | 14 | TRBJ2-7 | NA | TRBV7-9 | CASSHSGRGYEQYF | TGTGCCAGCAGCCATAGCGGGAGAGGGTACGAGCAGTACTTC
NA | 14 | TRBJ1-1 | NA | TRBV2 | CASSEGASNGEAFF | TGTGCCAGCAGTGAAGGGGCGAGCAACGGGGAAGCTTTCTTT
NA | 13 | TRBJ2-7 | NA | TRBV7-9 | CASSSGERYEQYF | TGTGCCAGCAGCTCCGGGGAACGCTACGAGCAGTACTTC
NA | 13 | TRBJ1-1 | NA | TRBV5-4 | CASSLDRNTEAFF | TGTGCCAGCAGTCTCGACAGGAACACTGAAGCTTTCTTT
NA | 14 | TRBJ2-5 | NA | TRBV13 | CASSLEGPQETQYF | TGTGCCAGCAGCTTAGAGGGACCCCAAGAGACCCAGTACTTC
NA | 14 | TRBJ1-2 | NA | TRBV23-1 | CASSQWRLNYGYTF | TGCGCCAGCAGTCAATGGAGGCTTAACTATGGCTACACCTTC
NA | 15 | TRBJ2-3 | once | TRBV5-1 | CASSSEGILPDTQYF | TGCGCCAGCAGCTCCGAGGGGATCCTCCCGGATACGCAGTATTTT
NA | 16 | TRBJ2-2 | NA | TRBV2 | CASSEVRQVNTGELFF | TGTGCCAGCAGTGAAGTACGACAGGTCAACACCGGGGAGCTGTTTTTT
TRBD1 | 13 | TRBJ1-2 | few | TRBV5-1 | CASTLDRPYGYTF | TGCGCCAGCACCTTGGACAGGCCGTATGGCTACACCTTC
NA | 11 | TRBJ2-7 | NA | TRBV5-1 | CASSLGYEQYF | TGCGCCAGCAGCTTGGGGTACGAGCAGTACTTC